Listed below are T cell receptor beta chains from one sample, sequenced in a study of blood T cell repertoires in COVID-19. Method: immunoSEQ multiplex PCR; TCRdb's copy keeps in-frame clones and lacks some. Of approximately 290,000 clones detected, over 75% appear once; the ten largest clones hold 0.87%. Material: peripheral blood. These receptors were obtained from a human donor with COVID-19, enrolled during active disease. The donor label of this sample is uncertain. Both conserved end residues are part of each CDR3.

length: 15
V: TRBV7-3
CDR3: CASSFLAGDYNEQFF

length: 13
V: TRBV7-2
CDR3: CASSLAASYEQYF

length: 16
V: TRBV5-1
CDR3: CASSLEGQSNTGELFF

length: 15
V: TRBV27
CDR3: CASSLLQGLLSPLHF

length: 16
V: TRBV28
CDR3: CASSLDDSLTYNEQFF

length: 16
V: TRBV5-4
CDR3: CASSPGQGTRNEKLFF

length: 14
V: TRBV19
CDR3: CASSTAGDDQPQHF

length: 16
V: TRBV5-5
CDR3: CASSLGTGRSGQPQHF

length: 13
V: TRBV12-3/TRBV12-4
CDR3: CASSLRGNEKLFF

length: 15
V: TRBV5-8
CDR3: CASSTGGASTYEQYF

length: 16
V: TRBV3-1/TRBV3-2
CDR3: CASSSGTGSGGETQYF

length: 16
V: TRBV30
CDR3: CAWVSTPGQLTGELFF

length: 16
V: TRBV2
CDR3: CASSVQGRLNTGELFF

length: 13
V: TRBV19
CDR3: CASVDRVNQPQHF

length: 14
V: TRBV6-5
CDR3: CASYSPSDPIEQYF

length: 13
V: TRBV6-5
CDR3: CASTSGENEKLFF

length: 14
V: TRBV30
CDR3: CAWIPDRFNYGYTF

length: 15
V: TRBV11-3
CDR3: CASSPGNSVSYEQYF

length: 20
V: TRBV19
CDR3: CASSQFLYRDRVAGANVLTF

length: 15
V: TRBV18
CDR3: CASSPPTGTGNTIYF

length: 17
V: TRBV2
CDR3: CASSVREGRTSYNEQFF

length: 14
V: TRBV24-1
CDR3: CATSKQGSNQPQHF

length: 14
V: TRBV6-5
CDR3: CASRLGGGNEKLFF

length: 14
V: TRBV9
CDR3: CASSVGEGRNIQYF

length: 17
V: TRBV4-1
CDR3: CASSQKPSGSDQETQYF

length: 15
V: TRBV27
CDR3: CASSLSGGTGYEQYF

length: 14
V: TRBV11-2
CDR3: CASSQRASYNEQFF

length: 14
V: TRBV28
CDR3: CASTPGGRNYGYTF

length: 15
V: TRBV15
CDR3: CATSRLGDRGEKLFF

length: 13
V: TRBV28
CDR3: CASRTGAGYEQYF

length: 14
V: TRBV7-3
CDR3: CASSLSGGANEQFF

length: 13
V: TRBV5-1
CDR3: CASSVGGDYGYTF

length: 16
V: TRBV4-1
CDR3: CASSLLGTKPADTQYF

length: 17
V: TRBV18
CDR3: CASSPAQGRVNTDTQYF

length: 13
V: TRBV28
CDR3: CASNSGTGVGYTF

length: 13
V: TRBV6-5
CDR3: CASSYNEGTAQHF

length: 15
V: TRBV9
CDR3: CASSVGQGDSYEQYF

length: 17
V: TRBV3-1/TRBV3-2
CDR3: CASSPPGLAGVDNEQFF

length: 17
V: TRBV4-3
CDR3: CASSQDTGAHWEIGYTF

length: 13
V: TRBV18
CDR3: CASTTGSPDTQYF

length: 15
V: TRBV5-4
CDR3: CASSSPGLAGNEQFF